This T cell receptor beta chain stems from a study of CD8+ T cells in alopecia areata. On the study more broadly: Tofacitinib treatment spanned 6 to 18 months, with 6 months off drug afterward. Overall study results and limits: In blood and scalp, many expanded lesional clones persisted during tofacitinib. Scalp lesions, especially in alopecia totalis/universalis, had higher clonality than normal scalp.

Remarks on this clone: As yet, its antigen is unknown.

Treatment reported: oral pan-JAK inhibitor, 5-10 mg twice daily. Patients with alopecia areata provided lesional scalp punch biopsies as well as peripheral blood. TCR sequencing used cDNA made by reverse transcription of extracted RNA. Sequencing used immunoSEQ multiplex PCR; TCRdb keeps in-frame clones, though not all of them. The sample records some 200,000 clones, 58% being singletons. The CDR3 spans 14 residues. V dropped 3 bases and J dropped 4; count of bases not matched to a gene: 4. Germline V gene data show CDR1 as SGHRS and CDR2 as YFSETQ. The sequence was obtained from a human donor with alopecia areata. The chain uses TRBV5-1 and TRBJ2-7; 10 bases fit TRBD1. The sample was CD8+ T cells sorted from blood, taken at week 24, from a patient treated with tofacitinib. The CDR3 DNA reads as TGCGCCAGCAGCTACGGGACAGGGGTTTACGAGCAGTACTTC. Its protein product is CASSYGTGVYEQYF.